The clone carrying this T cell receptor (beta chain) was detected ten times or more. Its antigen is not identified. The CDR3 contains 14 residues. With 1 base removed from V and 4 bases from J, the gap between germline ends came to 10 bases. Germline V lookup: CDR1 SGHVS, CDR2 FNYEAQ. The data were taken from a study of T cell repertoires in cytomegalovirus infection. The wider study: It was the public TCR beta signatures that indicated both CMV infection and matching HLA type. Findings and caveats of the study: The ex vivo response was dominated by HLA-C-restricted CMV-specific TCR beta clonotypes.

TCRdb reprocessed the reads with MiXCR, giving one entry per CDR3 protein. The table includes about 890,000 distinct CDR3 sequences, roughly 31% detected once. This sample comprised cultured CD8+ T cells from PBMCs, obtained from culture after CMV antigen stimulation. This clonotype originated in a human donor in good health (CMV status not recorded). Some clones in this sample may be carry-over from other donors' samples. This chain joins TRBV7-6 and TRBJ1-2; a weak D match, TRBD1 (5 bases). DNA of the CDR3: TGTGCCAGCAGCTTAGGAGGAGGGGCCTATGGCTACACCTTC. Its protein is CASSLGGGAYGYTF.